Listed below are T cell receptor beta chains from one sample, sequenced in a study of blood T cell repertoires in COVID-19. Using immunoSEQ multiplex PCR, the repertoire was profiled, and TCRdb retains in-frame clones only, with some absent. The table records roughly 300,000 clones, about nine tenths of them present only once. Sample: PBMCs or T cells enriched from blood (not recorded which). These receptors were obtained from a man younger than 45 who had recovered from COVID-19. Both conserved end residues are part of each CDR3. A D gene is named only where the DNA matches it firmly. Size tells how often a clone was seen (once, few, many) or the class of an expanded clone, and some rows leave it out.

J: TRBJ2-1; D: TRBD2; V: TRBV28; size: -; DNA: TGTGCCAGCAGTGTCTATGGGGAGGGACTTTACAATGAGCAGTTCTTC; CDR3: CASSVYGEGLYNEQFF
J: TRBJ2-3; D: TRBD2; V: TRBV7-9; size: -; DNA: TGTGCCAGCAGCTTAGGGCTAGCGGAGAGCACAGATACGCAGTATTTT; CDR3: CASSLGLAESTDTQYF
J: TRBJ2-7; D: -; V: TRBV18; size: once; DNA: TGTGCCAGCTCACTCCGGGGGCAGGGGGTTATGATCGAGCAGTACTTC; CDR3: CASSLRGQGVMIEQYF
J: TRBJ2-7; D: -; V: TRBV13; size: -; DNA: TGTGCCAGCAGCTTTCGTATTGGGGCCACAGGCGAGCAGTACTTC; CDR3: CASSFRIGATGEQYF
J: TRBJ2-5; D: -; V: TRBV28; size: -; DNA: TGTGCCAGCGGTCACAAGGAGACCCAGTACTTC; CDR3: CASGHKETQYF
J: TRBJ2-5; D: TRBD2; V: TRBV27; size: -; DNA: TGTGCCAGCAGTTTAAGCACAGCGGGGGGCCAGGAGACCCAGTACTTC; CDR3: CASSLSTAGGQETQYF
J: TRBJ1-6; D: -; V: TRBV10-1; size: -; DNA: TGCGCCAGCAGTGGAACAGGGACGAATTCACCCCTCCACTTT; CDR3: CASSGTGTNSPLHF
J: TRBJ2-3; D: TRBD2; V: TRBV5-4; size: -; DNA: TGTGCCAGCAGCTTACGACTAGCGGGGACTAGCACAGATACGCAGTATTTT; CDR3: CASSLRLAGTSTDTQYF
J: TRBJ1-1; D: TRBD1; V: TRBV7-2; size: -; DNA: TGTGCCAGCAGTTCACAGGGGGCTCGGACTGAAGCTTTCTTT; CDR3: CASSSQGARTEAFF
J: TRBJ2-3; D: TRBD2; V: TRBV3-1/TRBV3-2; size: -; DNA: TGTGCCAGCAGCCAACTTAGCGGGACGGGAGATACGCAGTATTTT; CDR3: CASSQLSGTGDTQYF
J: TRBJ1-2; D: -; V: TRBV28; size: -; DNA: TGTGCCAGCAGCCCTCGGACGGGGTCGATCTATGGCTACACCTTC; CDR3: CASSPRTGSIYGYTF